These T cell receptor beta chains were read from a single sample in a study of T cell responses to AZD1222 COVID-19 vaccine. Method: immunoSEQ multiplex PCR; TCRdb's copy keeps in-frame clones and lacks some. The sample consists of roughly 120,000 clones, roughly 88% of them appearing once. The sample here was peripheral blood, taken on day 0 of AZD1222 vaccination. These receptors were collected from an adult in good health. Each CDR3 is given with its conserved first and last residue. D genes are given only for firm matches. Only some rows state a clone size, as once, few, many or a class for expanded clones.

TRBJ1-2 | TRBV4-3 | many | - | CASSLIGDTWGGYTF | TGCGCCAGCAGCCTGATAGGGGACACTTGGGGGGGCTACACCTTC
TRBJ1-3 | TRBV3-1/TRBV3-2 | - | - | CASSQEKSSSGNTIYF | TGTGCCAGCAGCCAAGAGAAGAGTTCCTCCGGAAACACCATATATTTT
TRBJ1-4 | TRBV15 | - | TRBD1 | CATSRVDRGDVEKLFF | TGTGCCACCAGCAGAGTGGACAGGGGGGACGTTGAAAAACTGTTTTTT
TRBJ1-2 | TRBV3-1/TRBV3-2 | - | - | CASSRQDFRITF | TGTGCCAGCAGCCGCCAGGACTTCCGAATCACCTTC
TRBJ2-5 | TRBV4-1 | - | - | CASSQDLETQYF | TGCGCCAGCAGCCAGGACCTAGAGACCCAGTACTTC
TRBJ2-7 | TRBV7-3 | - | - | CASSFGGLGYEQYF | TGTGCCAGCAGCTTTGGGGGATTAGGCTACGAGCAGTACTTC
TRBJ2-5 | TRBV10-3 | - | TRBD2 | CAISSSGGAYETQYF | TGTGCCATCAGCTCTAGCGGGGGGGCCTATGAGACCCAGTACTTC
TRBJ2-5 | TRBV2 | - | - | CASSDSGTDQETQYF | TGTGCCAGCAGTGACTCAGGGACGGACCAAGAGACCCAGTACTTC
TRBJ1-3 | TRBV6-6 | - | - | CASRKPDSGNTIYF | TGTGCCAGCAGAAAACCTGACTCTGGAAACACCATATATTTT
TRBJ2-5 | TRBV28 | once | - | CASSSPGRGAGETQYF | TGTGCCAGCAGTTCCCCTGGGAGGGGGGCCGGGGAGACCCAGTACTTC
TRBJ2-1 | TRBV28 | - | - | CASSLPQRGNSYNEQFF | TGTGCCAGCAGTTTACCTCAACGGGGGAACTCCTACAATGAGCAGTTCTTC
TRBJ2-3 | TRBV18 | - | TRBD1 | CASSPRDRGRLDTQYF | TGTGCCAGCTCACCGAGAGACAGGGGGCGATTAGATACGCAGTATTTT
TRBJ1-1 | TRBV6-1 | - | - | CASSDNRQTNTEAFF | TGTGCCAGCAGTGATAATCGCCAGACGAACACTGAAGCTTTCTTT
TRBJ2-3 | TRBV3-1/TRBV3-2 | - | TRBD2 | CASSWPGLGRRDTQYF | TGTGCCAGCAGCTGGCCGGGACTAGGAAGACGTGATACGCAGTATTTT
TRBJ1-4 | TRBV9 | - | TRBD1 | CASSAWTGGMEKLFF | TGTGCCAGCAGCGCCTGGACAGGGGGCATGGAAAAACTGTTTTTT
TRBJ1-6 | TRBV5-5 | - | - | CASSFQGPMESSYNSPLHF | TGTGCCAGCAGCTTCCAGGGACCGATGGAGAGCTCCTATAATTCACCCCTCCACTTT
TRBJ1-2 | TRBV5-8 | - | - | CASSFDRLALYGYTF | TGTGCCAGCAGCTTCGACAGACTTGCCCTCTATGGCTACACCTTC
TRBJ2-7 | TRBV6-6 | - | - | CASTRTDSYEQYF | TGTGCCAGCACGAGGACTGACTCCTACGAGCAGTACTTC
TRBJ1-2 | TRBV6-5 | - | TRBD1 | CASSQDRDYGYTF | TGTGCCAGCAGTCAGGACAGGGACTATGGCTACACCTTC
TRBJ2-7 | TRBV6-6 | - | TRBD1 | CATGQGAPDEQYF | TGTGCCACCGGACAGGGGGCTCCCGACGAGCAGTACTTC
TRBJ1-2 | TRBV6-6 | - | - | CASSRQETGRGYTF | TGTGCCAGCAGCCGACAGGAGACAGGAAGAGGCTACACCTTC
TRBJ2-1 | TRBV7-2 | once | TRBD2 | CASSFAGTSGANEQFF | TGTGCCAGCAGCTTCGCCGGGACTAGCGGGGCCAATGAGCAGTTCTTC
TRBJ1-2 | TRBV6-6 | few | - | CASSYSRPREEYGYTF | TGTGCCAGCAGTTACTCCAGACCGAGGGAGGAGTATGGCTACACCTTC
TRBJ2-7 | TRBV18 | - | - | CASSRTGGSNEQYF | TGTGCCAGCTCACGAACCGGGGGATCCAACGAGCAGTACTTC
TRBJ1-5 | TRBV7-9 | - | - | CASSSRGESNQPQHF | TGTGCCAGCAGCTCTCGTGGGGAGAGCAATCAGCCCCAGCATTTT
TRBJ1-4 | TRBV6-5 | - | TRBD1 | CASSHRGTNEKLFF | TGTGCCAGCAGCCACAGGGGTACTAATGAAAAACTGTTTTTT
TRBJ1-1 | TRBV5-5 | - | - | CASSWTGGMNTEAFF | TGTGCCAGCAGCTGGACCGGGGGAATGAACACTGAAGCTTTCTTT
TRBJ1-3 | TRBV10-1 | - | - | CASSPGDGNTIYF | TGCGCCAGCAGCCCAGGGGATGGAAACACCATATATTTT
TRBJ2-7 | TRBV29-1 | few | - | CSVAGGGYEQYF | TGCAGCGTTGCCGGGGGCGGTTACGAGCAGTACTTC
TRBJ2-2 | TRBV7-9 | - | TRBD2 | CASSAPGGAPREDGELFF | TGTGCCAGCAGCGCGCCGGGGGGGGCGCCAAGGGAGGACGGGGAGCTGTTTTTT
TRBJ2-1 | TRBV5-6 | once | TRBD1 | CASSEGQEVWQFF | TGTGCCAGCAGTGAGGGACAGGAAGTTTGGCAGTTCTTC
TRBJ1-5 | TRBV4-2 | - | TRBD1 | CASSQGDRGTQPQHF | TGTGCCAGCAGCCAAGGGGACAGGGGGACCCAGCCCCAGCATTTT
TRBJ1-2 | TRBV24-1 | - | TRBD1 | CATSEQGLSGYTF | TGTGCCACCAGTGAACAGGGGCTATCAGGCTACACCTTC
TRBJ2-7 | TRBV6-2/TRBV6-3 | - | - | CASSYDYFYEQYF | TGTGCCAGCAGTTATGACTATTTCTACGAGCAGTACTTC
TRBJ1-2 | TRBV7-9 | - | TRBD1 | CASSMGGTGLTLANYGYTF | TGTGCCAGCAGCATGGGAGGGACAGGTCTAACGTTAGCTAACTATGGCTACACCTTC
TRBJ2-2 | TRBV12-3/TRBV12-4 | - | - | CASSLSRRELFF | TGTGCCAGCAGTCTATCTAGGCGGGAGCTGTTTTTT
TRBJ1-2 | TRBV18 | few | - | CASSPPAGGADGYTF | TGTGCCAGCTCACCACCGGCCGGGGGCGCGGATGGCTACACCTTC
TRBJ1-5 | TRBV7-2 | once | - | CASRATVSGNQPQHF | TGTGCCAGCAGGGCTACCGTAAGCGGCAATCAGCCCCAGCATTTT
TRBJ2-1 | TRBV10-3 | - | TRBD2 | CAISSGGTTYNEQFF | TGTGCCATCAGTAGCGGGGGGACTACCTACAATGAGCAGTTCTTC
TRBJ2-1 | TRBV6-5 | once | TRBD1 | CASSYEVGTGNNEQFF | TGTGCCAGCAGTTACGAAGTGGGGACAGGAAACAATGAGCAGTTCTTC
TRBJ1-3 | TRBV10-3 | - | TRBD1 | CAIGTGAGNTIYF | TGTGCCATCGGGACAGGAGCTGGAAACACCATATATTTT
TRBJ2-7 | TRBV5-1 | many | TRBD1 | CASSMTGEAYEQYF | TGCGCCAGCAGCATGACAGGGGAGGCCTACGAGCAGTACTTC
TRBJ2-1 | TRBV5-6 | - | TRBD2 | CASSLAPGGGHNEQFF | TGTGCCAGCAGCTTGGCCCCGGGCGGGGGACACAATGAGCAGTTCTTC
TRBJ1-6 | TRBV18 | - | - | CASSRPSRGAGRDPLHF | TGTGCCAGCTCAAGACCCTCGCGCGGTGCGGGGAGGGATCCCCTCCACTTT
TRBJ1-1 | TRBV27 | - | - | CASRPFTNTEAFF | TGTGCCAGCAGACCTTTCACGAACACTGAAGCTTTCTTT
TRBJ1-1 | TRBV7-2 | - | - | CASSSGGLGTEAFF | TGTGCCAGCAGCTCTGGGGGGTTAGGCACTGAAGCTTTCTTT
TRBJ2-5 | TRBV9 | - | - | CASSAGPLQETQYF | TGTGCCAGCAGCGCGGGTCCGCTCCAAGAGACCCAGTACTTC
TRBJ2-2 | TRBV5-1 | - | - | CASSLVVDNTGELFF | TGCGCCAGCAGCTTGGTGGTCGATAACACCGGGGAGCTGTTTTTT
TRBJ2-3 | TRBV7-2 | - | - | CASSLMEGRGRYF | TGTGCCAGCAGCTTAATGGAGGGCAGGGGGAGGTATTTT
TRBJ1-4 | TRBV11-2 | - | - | CASSAQGEKLFF | TGTGCCAGCAGCGCACAGGGAGAAAAACTGTTTTTT
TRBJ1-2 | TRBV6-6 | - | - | CATRVLVGGYTF | TGTGCCACACGGGTCCTAGTAGGTGGCTACACCTTC
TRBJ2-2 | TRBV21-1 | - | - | CASSKGDRDPLLDTGELFF | TGTGCCAGCAGCAAAGGTGACAGGGACCCATTGTTGGACACCGGGGAGCTGTTTTTT
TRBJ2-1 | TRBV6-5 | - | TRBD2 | CASRSLGTSGNEQFF | TGTGCCAGCAGGTCCCTAGGGACTAGCGGTAATGAGCAGTTCTTC
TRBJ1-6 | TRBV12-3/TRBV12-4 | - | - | CASSKTGNSPLHF | TGTGCCAGCAGTAAGACAGGCAATTCACCCCTCCACTTT
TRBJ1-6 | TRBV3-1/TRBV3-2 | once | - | CASSPGGDSPLHF | TGTGCCAGCAGCCCGGGGGGGGATTCACCCCTCCACTTT
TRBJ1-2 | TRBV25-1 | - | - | CASRDGPGEKGGYTF | TGTGCCAGCAGGGATGGTCCAGGGGAAAAAGGGGGCTACACCTTC
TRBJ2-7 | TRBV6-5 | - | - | CASSPAAASSYEQYF | TGTGCCAGCAGCCCGGCGGCAGCATCTTCATACGAGCAGTACTTC
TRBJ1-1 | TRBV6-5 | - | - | CASSYSTGQTNTEAFF | TGTGCCAGCAGTTACTCGACCGGACAAACGAACACTGAAGCTTTCTTT